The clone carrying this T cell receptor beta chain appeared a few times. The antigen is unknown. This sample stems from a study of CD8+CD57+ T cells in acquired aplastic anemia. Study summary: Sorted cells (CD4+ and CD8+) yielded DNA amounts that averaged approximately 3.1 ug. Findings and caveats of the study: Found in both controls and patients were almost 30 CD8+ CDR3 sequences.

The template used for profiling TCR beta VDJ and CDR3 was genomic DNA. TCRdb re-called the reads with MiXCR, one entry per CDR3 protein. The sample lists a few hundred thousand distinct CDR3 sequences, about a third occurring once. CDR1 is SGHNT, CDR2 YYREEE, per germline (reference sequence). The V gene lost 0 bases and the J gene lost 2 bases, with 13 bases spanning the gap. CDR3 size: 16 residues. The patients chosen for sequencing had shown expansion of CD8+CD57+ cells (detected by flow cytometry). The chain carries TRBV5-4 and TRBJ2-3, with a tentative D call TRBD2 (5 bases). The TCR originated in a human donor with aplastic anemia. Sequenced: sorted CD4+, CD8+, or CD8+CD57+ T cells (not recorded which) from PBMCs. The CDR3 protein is CASSLVTPRDTDTQYF. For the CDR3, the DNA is TGTGCCAGCAGCTTGGTAACACCGAGGGACACAGATACGCAGTATTTT.